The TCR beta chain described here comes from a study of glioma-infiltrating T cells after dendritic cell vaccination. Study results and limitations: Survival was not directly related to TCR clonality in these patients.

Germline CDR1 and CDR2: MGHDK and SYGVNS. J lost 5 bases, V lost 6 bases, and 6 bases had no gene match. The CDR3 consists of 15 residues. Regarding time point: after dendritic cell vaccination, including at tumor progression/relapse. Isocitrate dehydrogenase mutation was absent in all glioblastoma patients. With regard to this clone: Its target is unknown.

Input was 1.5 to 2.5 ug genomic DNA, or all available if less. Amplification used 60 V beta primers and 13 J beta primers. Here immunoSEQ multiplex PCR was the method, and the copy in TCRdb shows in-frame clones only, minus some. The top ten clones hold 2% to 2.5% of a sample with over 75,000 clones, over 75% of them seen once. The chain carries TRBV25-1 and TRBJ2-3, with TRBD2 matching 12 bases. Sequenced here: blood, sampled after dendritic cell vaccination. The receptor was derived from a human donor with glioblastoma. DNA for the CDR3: TGTGCCAGCAGCAAGACTAGCGGGAGTAAAGATACGCAGTATTTT. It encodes CASSKTSGSKDTQYF.